What follows is one T cell receptor (beta chain) and its context. Resolution of symptoms, clearance, or two negative PCRs was present in recovered Cohort 3 donors. Profiling relied on immunoSEQ multiplex PCR, and the TCRdb table lists in-frame clones only, not all of them. The sample includes some 460,000 clones, roughly 90% of them seen just once. Germline-derived CDR1 and CDR2 are SGHRS and YFSETQ. With V trimmed by 3 bases and J by 3 bases, 10 bases remained unmatched. The CDR3 is 16 amino acids. These data belong to a study of blood T cell repertoires in COVID-19. Study-level information: Specimens from acute and convalescent COVID-19 originated in the United States, Italy and Spain.

This rearrangement joins TRBV5-1 to TRBJ1-1; 8 bases line up with TRBD1. This TCR came from a woman between 18 and 29 years old who had recovered from COVID-19. The sequencing sample was made of PBMCs or T cells enriched from blood (not recorded which). Written as DNA, the CDR3 is TGCGCCAGCAGCTCCAGCCGGGACAGGACCTACACTGAAGCTTTCTTT. This gives the protein CASSSSRDRTYTEAFF.